The following is a T cell receptor beta chain sequence with its context. The sample originates from a study of blood T cell repertoires in COVID-19. Study details: In each case, the material was cDNA or gDNA derived from T cells, B-cell-depleted T cells, or PBMCs.

Here immunoSEQ multiplex PCR was the method, and the copy in TCRdb shows in-frame clones only, minus some. The table includes about 190,000 clones, around 80% detected once. With 6 bases removed from V and 6 bases from J, the gap between germline ends came to 20 bases. The germline gives CDR1 MDHEN, CDR2 SYDVKM. The length of the CDR3 is 15 residues. Sequencing input: peripheral blood. This TCR came from a woman of 80 years or more with active or convalescent COVID-19. The J gene is TRBJ1-1, the V gene TRBV28, with D tentatively TRBD1 (5 bases). The CDR3 protein is CASSPAWQGYAEAFF. The CDR3 nucleotides are TGTGCCAGCAGCCCCGCTTGGCAGGGTTATGCTGAAGCTTTCTTT.